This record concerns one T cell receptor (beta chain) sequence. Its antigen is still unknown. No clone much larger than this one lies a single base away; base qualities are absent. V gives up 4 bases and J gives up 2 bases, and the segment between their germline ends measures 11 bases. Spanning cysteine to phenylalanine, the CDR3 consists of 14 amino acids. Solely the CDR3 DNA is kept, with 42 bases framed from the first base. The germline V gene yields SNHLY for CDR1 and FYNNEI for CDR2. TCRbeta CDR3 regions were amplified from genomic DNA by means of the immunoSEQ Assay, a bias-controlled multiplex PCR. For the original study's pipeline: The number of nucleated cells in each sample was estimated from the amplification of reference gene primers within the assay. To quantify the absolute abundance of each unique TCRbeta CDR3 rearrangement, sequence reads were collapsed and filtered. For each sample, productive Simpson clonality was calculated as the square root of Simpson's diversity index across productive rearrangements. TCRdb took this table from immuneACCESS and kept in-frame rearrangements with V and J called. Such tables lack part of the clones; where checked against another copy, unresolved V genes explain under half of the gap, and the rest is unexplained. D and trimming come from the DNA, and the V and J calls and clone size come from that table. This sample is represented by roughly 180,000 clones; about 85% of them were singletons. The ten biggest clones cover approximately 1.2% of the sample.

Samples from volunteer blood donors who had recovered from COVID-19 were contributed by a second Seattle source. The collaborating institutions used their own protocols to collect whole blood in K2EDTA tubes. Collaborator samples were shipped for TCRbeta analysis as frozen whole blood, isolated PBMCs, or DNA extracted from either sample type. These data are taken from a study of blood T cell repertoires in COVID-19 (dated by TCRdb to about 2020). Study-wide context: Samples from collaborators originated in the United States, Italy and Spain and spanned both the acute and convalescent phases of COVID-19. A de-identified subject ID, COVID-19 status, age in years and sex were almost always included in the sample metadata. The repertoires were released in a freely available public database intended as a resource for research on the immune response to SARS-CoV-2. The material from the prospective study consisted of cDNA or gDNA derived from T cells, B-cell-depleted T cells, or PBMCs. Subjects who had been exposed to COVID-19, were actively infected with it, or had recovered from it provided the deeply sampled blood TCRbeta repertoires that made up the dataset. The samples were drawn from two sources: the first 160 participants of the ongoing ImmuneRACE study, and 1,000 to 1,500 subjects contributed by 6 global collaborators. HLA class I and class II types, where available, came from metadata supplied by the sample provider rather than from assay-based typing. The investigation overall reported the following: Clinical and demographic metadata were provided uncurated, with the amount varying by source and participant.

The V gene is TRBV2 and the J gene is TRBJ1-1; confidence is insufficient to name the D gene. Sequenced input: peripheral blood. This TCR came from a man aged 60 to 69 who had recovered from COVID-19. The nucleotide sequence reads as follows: TGTGCCAGCAGTGTAGGAGGGTCTAACACTGAAGCTTTCTTT. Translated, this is CASSVGGSNTEAFF.